Below, one T cell receptor beta chain is given with its context. This sample stems from a study of blood T cells in healthy people across ages. Sample-barcoded 5' priming and a J-beta primer mix drove a second PCR of roughly 7 to 11 cycles. TCRdb reprocessed the 5' RACE reads via MiXCR and lists one record per CDR3 protein. The repertoire includes around 710,000 distinct CDR3 sequences, around 46% of them detected once, and under 25% sits in the top ten. Trimming stripped 1 base from V and 0 bases from J, with 13 bases between. The CDR3 loop spans 16 amino acids. Looked up from germline, CDR1 is DFQATT and CDR2 is SNEGSKA (reference sequence).

The chain couples TRBV20-1 to TRBJ1-3; tentative D call: TRBD1 (6 bases). The sample comprised blood. This receptor was obtained from a woman aged 60-70 years in good health. The CDR3 bases are TGCAGTGCTAGAGTTCCGGGGGCCCGCTCTGGAAACACCATATATTTT. It translates to CSARVPGARSGNTIYF.